A selection of T cell receptor beta chains follows, all from one sample in a study of shared clonotypes between healthy human individuals. Repertoires were generated with immunoSEQ multiplex PCR, while TCRdb's copy carries only in-frame clones and drops some. The data contain under 850,000 clones, roughly 72% of them singletons. The source material was memory CD4+ T cells sorted from blood. These receptors came from a young woman in good health. CDR3s include the opening cysteine and the closing phenylalanine or tryptophan. D genes are given only for firm matches. The size entry is marked missing in some rows and otherwise reads once, few, many or a size class.

cdr3_nt: TGTGCCAGCTCACCTAATCGACTAGCGGCAGTACCCGGGGAGCTGTTTTTT
cdr3_aa: CASSPNRLAAVPGELFF
v_call: TRBV18
j_call: TRBJ2-2
clone_size: NA
cdr3_length: 17
d_call: TRBD2

cdr3_nt: TGTGCCAGCAGCTTAGTGTTGGGAAAGGGACGGATACGCAATGAGCAGTTCTTC
cdr3_aa: CASSLVLGKGRIRNEQFF
v_call: TRBV11-2
j_call: TRBJ2-1
clone_size: NA
cdr3_length: 18
d_call: NA

cdr3_nt: TGCGCCAGCAGCTACGCTCGAGCCCCTAATGAAAAACTGTTTTTT
cdr3_aa: CASSYARAPNEKLFF
v_call: TRBV5-1
j_call: TRBJ1-4
clone_size: NA
cdr3_length: 15
d_call: NA

cdr3_nt: TGTGCCAGCTCACGACAAAAGGGACAGGGATCCATTCAGTACTTC
cdr3_aa: CASSRQKGQGSIQYF
v_call: TRBV18
j_call: TRBJ2-4
clone_size: NA
cdr3_length: 15
d_call: TRBD1

cdr3_nt: TGCGCCAGCAGCCTGGGACAGGGCGGAGATACGCAGTATTTT
cdr3_aa: CASSLGQGGDTQYF
v_call: TRBV5-1
j_call: TRBJ2-3
clone_size: NA
cdr3_length: 14
d_call: TRBD1

cdr3_nt: TGTGCCAGCAGCTTACAAGGGGCCGCCACTGAAGCTTTCTTT
cdr3_aa: CASSLQGAATEAFF
v_call: TRBV11-3
j_call: TRBJ1-1
clone_size: NA
cdr3_length: 14
d_call: NA

cdr3_nt: TGTGCCAGCTCAGAACAGGATACCTACGAGCAGTACTTC
cdr3_aa: CASSEQDTYEQYF
v_call: TRBV18
j_call: TRBJ2-7
clone_size: NA
cdr3_length: 13
d_call: NA

cdr3_nt: TGTGCCAGCAGCCCTGAGCGGGGGGAAACCTACGAGCAGTACTTC
cdr3_aa: CASSPERGETYEQYF
v_call: TRBV7-8
j_call: TRBJ2-7
clone_size: NA
cdr3_length: 15
d_call: TRBD2

cdr3_nt: TGTGCCAGCAGCCAAGACGGAGGCACAGATACGCAGTATTTT
cdr3_aa: CASSQDGGTDTQYF
v_call: TRBV4-2
j_call: TRBJ2-3
clone_size: few
cdr3_length: 14
d_call: NA

cdr3_nt: TGTGCCAGCAGCTTAGAAGGGTCCTCGGGAGGCACTGAAGCTTTCTTT
cdr3_aa: CASSLEGSSGGTEAFF
v_call: TRBV11-2
j_call: TRBJ1-1
clone_size: NA
cdr3_length: 16
d_call: NA

cdr3_nt: TGTGCCAGCTCACCCGGGGCTGCTGAGGTCGGAGCTTTCTTT
cdr3_aa: CASSPGAAEVGAFF
v_call: TRBV18
j_call: TRBJ1-1
clone_size: once
cdr3_length: 14
d_call: NA

cdr3_nt: TGCGCCAGCAGCTTCGGCACTGCTACAGATACGCAGTATTTT
cdr3_aa: CASSFGTATDTQYF
v_call: TRBV5-1
j_call: TRBJ2-3
clone_size: NA
cdr3_length: 14
d_call: NA

cdr3_nt: TGTGCCAGCAGTTTAAGGCTAGTGTCCTACAATGAGCAGTTCTTC
cdr3_aa: CASSLRLVSYNEQFF
v_call: TRBV27
j_call: TRBJ2-1
clone_size: NA
cdr3_length: 15
d_call: NA

cdr3_nt: TGTGCCAGCAGCCTTGACAGGGTTGGGGCCAACGTCCTGACTTTC
cdr3_aa: CASSLDRVGANVLTF
v_call: TRBV28
j_call: TRBJ2-6
clone_size: NA
cdr3_length: 15
d_call: TRBD1

cdr3_nt: TGTGCCAGCAGCTTAATCAAGGCTAGCGGGAGGGTTTCTCCCTACGAGCAGTACTTC
cdr3_aa: CASSLIKASGRVSPYEQYF
v_call: TRBV7-2
j_call: TRBJ2-7
clone_size: NA
cdr3_length: 19
d_call: TRBD2

cdr3_nt: TGCAGCGTTGAAACTGGGAAAACTAGCACAGATACGCAGTATTTT
cdr3_aa: CSVETGKTSTDTQYF
v_call: TRBV29-1
j_call: TRBJ2-3
clone_size: few
cdr3_length: 15
d_call: NA

cdr3_nt: TGTGCCAGCTCACCGAGTCACCAGGGCGAAGGGGCCAACGTCCTGACTTTC
cdr3_aa: CASSPSHQGEGANVLTF
v_call: TRBV18
j_call: TRBJ2-6
clone_size: NA
cdr3_length: 17
d_call: NA

cdr3_nt: TGTGCCAGCAGCCGACAGGGTGACACTGAAGCTTTCTTT
cdr3_aa: CASSRQGDTEAFF
v_call: TRBV7-3
j_call: TRBJ1-1
clone_size: NA
cdr3_length: 13
d_call: TRBD1

cdr3_nt: TGTGCCAGCAGCCAACAGGGTTGGACTGAAGCTTTCTTT
cdr3_aa: CASSQQGWTEAFF
v_call: TRBV7-3
j_call: TRBJ1-1
clone_size: NA
cdr3_length: 13
d_call: NA

cdr3_nt: TGTGCCAGCAGCTTACCCGCGAGGGTGTCTAGCGAGCAGTACTTC
cdr3_aa: CASSLPARVSSEQYF
v_call: TRBV7-9
j_call: TRBJ2-7
clone_size: NA
cdr3_length: 15
d_call: NA

cdr3_nt: TGTGCCAGCAGCTTGGTAGATCATGAGCAGTTCTTC
cdr3_aa: CASSLVDHEQFF
v_call: TRBV5-5
j_call: TRBJ2-1
clone_size: few
cdr3_length: 12
d_call: NA

cdr3_nt: TGTGCCAGCAGCAAGAACTACGAGCAGTACTTC
cdr3_aa: CASSKNYEQYF
v_call: TRBV6-1
j_call: TRBJ2-7
clone_size: NA
cdr3_length: 11
d_call: NA

cdr3_nt: TGTGCCAGCTCACCACCGGGACAGGGGAATGAAAAACTGTTTTTT
cdr3_aa: CASSPPGQGNEKLFF
v_call: TRBV18
j_call: TRBJ1-4
clone_size: few
cdr3_length: 15
d_call: TRBD1

cdr3_nt: TGTGCCAGCAGCTTGCTCGGGACAACCTACGAGCAGTACTTC
cdr3_aa: CASSLLGTTYEQYF
v_call: TRBV5-6
j_call: TRBJ2-7
clone_size: NA
cdr3_length: 14
d_call: NA

cdr3_nt: TGCGCCAGCAGCCAAGTTACAGTATCCTACGAGCAGTACTTC
cdr3_aa: CASSQVTVSYEQYF
v_call: TRBV4-1
j_call: TRBJ2-7
clone_size: few
cdr3_length: 14
d_call: NA

cdr3_nt: TGTGCCAGCACTAAGGGACAGGGGGCCTACGAGCAGTACTTC
cdr3_aa: CASTKGQGAYEQYF
v_call: TRBV6-1
j_call: TRBJ2-7
clone_size: few
cdr3_length: 14
d_call: TRBD1

cdr3_nt: TGTGCCAGCAGTTATGGGGACAGGCACTACGAGCAGTACTTC
cdr3_aa: CASSYGDRHYEQYF
v_call: TRBV6-5
j_call: TRBJ2-7
clone_size: NA
cdr3_length: 14
d_call: TRBD1

cdr3_nt: TGTGCCAGTAGTATTCAAGCGGGTCCCTACGAGCAGTACTTC
cdr3_aa: CASSIQAGPYEQYF
v_call: TRBV19
j_call: TRBJ2-7
clone_size: NA
cdr3_length: 14
d_call: NA

cdr3_nt: TGTGCCAGCATAGCGCTCCACAACACCGGGGAGCTGTTTTTT
cdr3_aa: CASIALHNTGELFF
v_call: TRBV4-2
j_call: TRBJ2-2
clone_size: many
cdr3_length: 14
d_call: NA

cdr3_nt: TGCGCCAGCAGCCAACCCAGACAGGGGGCCACCTACGAGCAGTACTTC
cdr3_aa: CASSQPRQGATYEQYF
v_call: TRBV4-1
j_call: TRBJ2-7
clone_size: NA
cdr3_length: 16
d_call: TRBD1

cdr3_nt: TGTGCCAGCAGATTACTAGCGGGAGTGAACAATGAGCAGTTCTTC
cdr3_aa: CASRLLAGVNNEQFF
v_call: TRBV2
j_call: TRBJ2-1
clone_size: few
cdr3_length: 15
d_call: TRBD2

cdr3_nt: TGCGCCAGCAGCTTACAAGGGGGTAAAGATACGCAGTATTTT
cdr3_aa: CASSLQGGKDTQYF
v_call: TRBV5-1
j_call: TRBJ2-3
clone_size: NA
cdr3_length: 14
d_call: NA

cdr3_nt: TGTGCCAGCAGTCAAATCAGGGGGCTGCTTGGTGAAGCTTTCTTT
cdr3_aa: CASSQIRGLLGEAFF
v_call: TRBV28
j_call: TRBJ1-1
clone_size: NA
cdr3_length: 15
d_call: TRBD1

cdr3_nt: TGTGCCAGCAGCCATGGACAGGAAGGAGTTCGGGAAAAACTGTTTTTT
cdr3_aa: CASSHGQEGVREKLFF
v_call: TRBV7-2
j_call: TRBJ1-4
clone_size: NA
cdr3_length: 16
d_call: TRBD1

cdr3_nt: TGTGCCAGCAGGGTGGGGACTGCTGGAAACACCATATATTTT
cdr3_aa: CASRVGTAGNTIYF
v_call: TRBV28
j_call: TRBJ1-3
clone_size: NA
cdr3_length: 14
d_call: NA

cdr3_nt: TGTGCCACCAGCAGAGCCCGGGACAGGGGATACGAGCAGTACTTC
cdr3_aa: CATSRARDRGYEQYF
v_call: TRBV15
j_call: TRBJ2-7
clone_size: NA
cdr3_length: 15
d_call: TRBD1

cdr3_nt: TGTGCCAGCAGCTTGGCCACGCGGGAGCCCACAGATACGCAGTATTTT
cdr3_aa: CASSLATREPTDTQYF
v_call: TRBV5-6
j_call: TRBJ2-3
clone_size: NA
cdr3_length: 16
d_call: TRBD2

cdr3_nt: TGTGCCACCCATACCGGTATCGCGCGCAATCAGCCCCAGCATTTT
cdr3_aa: CATHTGIARNQPQHF
v_call: TRBV28
j_call: TRBJ1-5
clone_size: NA
cdr3_length: 15
d_call: NA

cdr3_nt: TGTGCCAGCAGTTTTTTTGGGAGGGGAATGACGAACACTGAAGCTTTCTTT
cdr3_aa: CASSFFGRGMTNTEAFF
v_call: TRBV27
j_call: TRBJ1-1
clone_size: NA
cdr3_length: 17
d_call: NA

cdr3_nt: TGTGCCAGCTCACCCGGAGCCGGAGAAAAACTGTTTTTT
cdr3_aa: CASSPGAGEKLFF
v_call: TRBV18
j_call: TRBJ1-4
clone_size: few
cdr3_length: 13
d_call: NA

cdr3_nt: TGTGCCAGCGCCCCCGGGGGGGCATACAATGAGCAGTTCTTC
cdr3_aa: CASAPGGAYNEQFF
v_call: TRBV7-2
j_call: TRBJ2-1
clone_size: few
cdr3_length: 14
d_call: TRBD2

cdr3_nt: TGTGCCAGTAGTATAGGGGGGACAGGGTTTCAGCCCCAGCATTTT
cdr3_aa: CASSIGGTGFQPQHF
v_call: TRBV19
j_call: TRBJ1-5
clone_size: NA
cdr3_length: 15
d_call: TRBD1

cdr3_nt: TGTGCCAGCAGTGCTCGGACAGTGGGGGACACCATATATTTT
cdr3_aa: CASSARTVGDTIYF
v_call: TRBV6-1
j_call: TRBJ1-3
clone_size: NA
cdr3_length: 14
d_call: NA

cdr3_nt: TGTGCCAGCAGCTATGGGACTAGCGGGAACTACGAGCAGTACTTC
cdr3_aa: CASSYGTSGNYEQYF
v_call: TRBV7-9
j_call: TRBJ2-7
clone_size: NA
cdr3_length: 15
d_call: TRBD2

cdr3_nt: TGTGCCAGCAGCTCACAGGGACAGGGGTACGAGCAGTACTTC
cdr3_aa: CASSSQGQGYEQYF
v_call: TRBV11-2
j_call: TRBJ2-7
clone_size: few
cdr3_length: 14
d_call: TRBD1

cdr3_nt: TGCGCCAGCAGTGAGTCTAGCGGGAGCGGGGAGCTGTTTTTT
cdr3_aa: CASSESSGSGELFF
v_call: TRBV10-2
j_call: TRBJ2-2
clone_size: few
cdr3_length: 14
d_call: TRBD2

cdr3_nt: TGTGCCAGCAGTGAAGTCAGGGCTGGGGCCAACGTCCTGACTTTC
cdr3_aa: CASSEVRAGANVLTF
v_call: TRBV2
j_call: TRBJ2-6
clone_size: few
cdr3_length: 15
d_call: NA

cdr3_nt: TGTGCCAGCAGTTTAAGGACTAGCGGGAGCGATGAGCAGTTCTTC
cdr3_aa: CASSLRTSGSDEQFF
v_call: TRBV27
j_call: TRBJ2-1
clone_size: NA
cdr3_length: 15
d_call: TRBD2

cdr3_nt: TGTGCCAGTAGTAGCTCTGCGGGGACAGATACGCAGTATTTT
cdr3_aa: CASSSSAGTDTQYF
v_call: TRBV19
j_call: TRBJ2-3
clone_size: NA
cdr3_length: 14
d_call: NA

cdr3_nt: TGTGCCAGCAGTTTATCTCGGGACCACGAGCAGTACTTC
cdr3_aa: CASSLSRDHEQYF
v_call: TRBV28
j_call: TRBJ2-7
clone_size: few
cdr3_length: 13
d_call: NA

cdr3_nt: TGCGCCAGCAGCCAAGCGGCGGGAGTCAATGAGCAGTTCTTC
cdr3_aa: CASSQAAGVNEQFF
v_call: TRBV4-1
j_call: TRBJ2-1
clone_size: few
cdr3_length: 14
d_call: TRBD2

cdr3_nt: TGTGCCAGCAGCTTACTAGCGGGAATAGATACGCAGTATTTT
cdr3_aa: CASSLLAGIDTQYF
v_call: TRBV7-2
j_call: TRBJ2-3
clone_size: few
cdr3_length: 14
d_call: TRBD2

cdr3_nt: TGCGCCAGCAGCCGATCGACCCACAACTACGGAGATACGCAGTATTTT
cdr3_aa: CASSRSTHNYGDTQYF
v_call: TRBV5-1
j_call: TRBJ2-3
clone_size: NA
cdr3_length: 16
d_call: NA

cdr3_nt: TGTGCCAGCAGCTTAGTCATGAACACTGAAGCTTTCTTT
cdr3_aa: CASSLVMNTEAFF
v_call: TRBV7-9
j_call: TRBJ1-1
clone_size: many
cdr3_length: 13
d_call: NA

cdr3_nt: TGTGCCAGCAGTCACCTCGGGCAGGAGGGAGGGGAGACCCAGTACTTC
cdr3_aa: CASSHLGQEGGETQYF
v_call: TRBV25-1
j_call: TRBJ2-5
clone_size: NA
cdr3_length: 16
d_call: TRBD2

cdr3_nt: TGTGCCAGCAGCCCGCTAACCCGGGACGGCGATGGCTACACCTTC
cdr3_aa: CASSPLTRDGDGYTF
v_call: TRBV5-4
j_call: TRBJ1-2
clone_size: NA
cdr3_length: 15
d_call: NA

cdr3_nt: TGTGCCAGCAGCCTCGACAGGGCGCGACAGCCCCAGCATTTT
cdr3_aa: CASSLDRARQPQHF
v_call: TRBV6-5
j_call: TRBJ1-5
clone_size: NA
cdr3_length: 14
d_call: TRBD1